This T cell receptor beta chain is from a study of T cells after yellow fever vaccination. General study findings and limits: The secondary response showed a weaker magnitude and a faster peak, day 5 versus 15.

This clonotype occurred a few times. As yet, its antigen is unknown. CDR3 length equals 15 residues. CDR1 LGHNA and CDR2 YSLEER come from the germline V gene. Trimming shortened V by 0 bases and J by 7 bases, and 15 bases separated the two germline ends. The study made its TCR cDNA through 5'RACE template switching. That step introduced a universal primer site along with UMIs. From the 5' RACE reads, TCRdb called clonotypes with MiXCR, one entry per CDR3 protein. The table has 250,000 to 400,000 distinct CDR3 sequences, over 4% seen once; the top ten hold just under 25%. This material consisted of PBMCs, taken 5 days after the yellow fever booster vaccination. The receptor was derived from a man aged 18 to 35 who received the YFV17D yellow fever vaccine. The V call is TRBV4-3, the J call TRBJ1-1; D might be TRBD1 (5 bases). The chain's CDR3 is CASSQEASRRGEAFF. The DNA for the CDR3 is TGCGCCAGCAGCCAAGAAGCCTCCAGAAGGGGTGAAGCTTTCTTT.